The 5 T cell receptor beta chains below come from one sample, sequenced in a study of monozygotic twins with inflammatory bowel disease. TCRdb re-called the 5' RACE reads; every CDR3 protein appears as one record, without DNA. The repertoire table contains 400,000 or so distinct CDR3 sequences. The sequencing input was blood. The receptors derive from a human donor with ulcerative colitis or Crohn's disease, or a healthy co-twin of an affected twin (not recorded which).

The chain employs TRBV7-2 and TRBJ1-3; TCRdb picks TRBD1, but there is no DNA to check that call. The CDR3 runs 16 residues. CDR1 is SGHTA, CDR2 FQGNSA, per germline. CDR3: CASSLQNPGTGNTIYF.

The V gene is TRBV2, the J gene TRBJ1-2; with no DNA, the TCRdb D assignment of TRBD1 cannot be verified. Germline lookup yields CDR1 SNHLY and CDR2 FYNNEI. The CDR3 has 13 residues. Here the CDR3 reads CASRGQGFTGYTF.

The J gene is TRBJ2-2, the V gene TRBV6-2 or TRBV6-3; TCRdb proposes TRBD1, but this gene call is untestable without DNA. CDR1 and CDR2 from the germline V gene are MNHEY and SVGEGT. The CDR3 consists of 16 residues. The CDR3 sequence is CASSSTGTAYTGELFF.

CDR3 sequence reads: CASSSSTGNQPQHF. The chain employs TRBV6-6 and TRBJ1-5; with no DNA, the TCRdb D assignment of TRBD1 cannot be verified. This CDR3 is built from 14 residues. The germline gives CDR1 MNHNY, CDR2 SVGAGI (reference sequence).

The V and J genes are TRBV20-1 and TRBJ2-3. CDR3 length: 14 residues. The germline CDR1 and CDR2 sequences are DFQATT and SNEGSKA (reference sequence). CDR3 residues: CSATNPGERGTQYF.